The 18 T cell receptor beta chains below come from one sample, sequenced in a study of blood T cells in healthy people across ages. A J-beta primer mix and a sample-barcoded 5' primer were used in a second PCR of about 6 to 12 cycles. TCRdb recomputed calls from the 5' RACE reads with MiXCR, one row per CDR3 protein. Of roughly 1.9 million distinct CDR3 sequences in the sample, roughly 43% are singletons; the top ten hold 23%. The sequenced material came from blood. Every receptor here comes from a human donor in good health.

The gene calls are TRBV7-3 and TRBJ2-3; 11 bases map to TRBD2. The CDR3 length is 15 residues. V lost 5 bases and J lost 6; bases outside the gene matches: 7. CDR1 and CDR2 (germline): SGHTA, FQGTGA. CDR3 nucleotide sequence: TGTGCCAGCAGCCCTAGCGGGGGGACCTTCGATACGCAGTATTTT. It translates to CASSPSGGTFDTQYF.

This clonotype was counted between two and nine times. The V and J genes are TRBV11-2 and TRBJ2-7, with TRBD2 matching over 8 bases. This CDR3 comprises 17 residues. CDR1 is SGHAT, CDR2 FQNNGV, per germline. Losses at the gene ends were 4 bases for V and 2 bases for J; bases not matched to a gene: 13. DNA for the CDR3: TGTGCCAGCAGCTCCGTCGGCGCGGGAGGCCGACCCTACGAGCAGTACTTC. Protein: CASSSVGAGGRPYEQYF.

CDR3 sequence (DNA): TGCGCCAGCAGCCAAACCGGGACAGGGCAGTATGGCTACACCTTC. Translation: CASSQTGTGQYGYTF. The chain uses TRBV4-1 and TRBJ1-2; 9 bases are shared with TRBD1. The CDR3 runs 15 residues. V was pared by 2 bases and J by 5 bases, with 6 bases of the junction left unmatched. Per germline, CDR1 MGHRA and CDR2 YSYEKL.

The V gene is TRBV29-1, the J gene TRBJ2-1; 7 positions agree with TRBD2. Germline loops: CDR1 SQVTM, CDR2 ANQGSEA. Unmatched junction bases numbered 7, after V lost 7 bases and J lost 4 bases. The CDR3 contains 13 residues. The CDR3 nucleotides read TGCAGCGCTCGGGGGGTTTTATACAATGAGCAGTTCTTC. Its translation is CSARGVLYNEQFF.

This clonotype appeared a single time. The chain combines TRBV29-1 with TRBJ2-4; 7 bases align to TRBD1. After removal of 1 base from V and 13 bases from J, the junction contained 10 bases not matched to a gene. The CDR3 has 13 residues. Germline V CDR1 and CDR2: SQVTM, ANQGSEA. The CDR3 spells CSVEGQGYNEQYF. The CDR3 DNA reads TGCAGCGTTGAAGGACAGGGTTACAATGAGCAGTACTTC.

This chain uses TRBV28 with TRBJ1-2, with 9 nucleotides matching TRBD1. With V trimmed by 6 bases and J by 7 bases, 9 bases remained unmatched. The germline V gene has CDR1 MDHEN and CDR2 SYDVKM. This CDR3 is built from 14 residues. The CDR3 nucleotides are TGTGCCAGCAGGACCCAACAGGGGGCGGGTGGCTACACCTTC. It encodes CASRTQQGAGGYTF.

The CDR3 region has the DNA TGTGCCAGCAGCCGAGAAGATGACACGGGATATCAGCCCCAGCATTTT. Its translation is CASSREDDTGYQPQHF. The chain employs TRBV9 and TRBJ1-5; D remains unclear. V dropped 4 bases and J dropped 5 bases, with 19 bases sitting between them. The CDR3 length is 16 residues. CDR1 is SGDLS, CDR2 YYNGEE, per germline.

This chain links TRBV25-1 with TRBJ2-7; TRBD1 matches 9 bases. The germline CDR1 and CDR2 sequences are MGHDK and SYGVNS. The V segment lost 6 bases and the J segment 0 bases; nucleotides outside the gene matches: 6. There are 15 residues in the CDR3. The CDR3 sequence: CASSKTGGDSYEQYF. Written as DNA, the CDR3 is TGTGCCAGCAGCAAGACAGGGGGTGACTCCTACGAGCAGTACTTC.

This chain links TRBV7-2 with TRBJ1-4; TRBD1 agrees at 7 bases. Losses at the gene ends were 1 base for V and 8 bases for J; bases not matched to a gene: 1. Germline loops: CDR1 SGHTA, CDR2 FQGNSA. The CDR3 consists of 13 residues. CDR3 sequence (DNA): TGTGCCAGCAGCTTAGAACAGGGGGAAAAACTGTTTTTT. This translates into CASSLEQGEKLFF.

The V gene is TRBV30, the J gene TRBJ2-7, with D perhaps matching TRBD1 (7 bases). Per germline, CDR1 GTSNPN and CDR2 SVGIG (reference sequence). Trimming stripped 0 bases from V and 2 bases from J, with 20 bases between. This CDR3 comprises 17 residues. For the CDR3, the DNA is TGTGCCTGGAGTGTAGGCCTTCAGGAGGGGGCGGCCTACGAGCAGTACTTC. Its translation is CAWSVGLQEGAAYEQYF.

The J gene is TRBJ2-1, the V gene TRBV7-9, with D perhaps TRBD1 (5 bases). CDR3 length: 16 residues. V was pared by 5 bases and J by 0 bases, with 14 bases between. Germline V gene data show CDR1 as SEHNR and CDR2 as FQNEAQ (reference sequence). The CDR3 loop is CASSHLTVRSYNEQFF. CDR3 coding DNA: TGTGCCAGCAGCCATCTGACAGTCCGCTCCTACAATGAGCAGTTCTTC.

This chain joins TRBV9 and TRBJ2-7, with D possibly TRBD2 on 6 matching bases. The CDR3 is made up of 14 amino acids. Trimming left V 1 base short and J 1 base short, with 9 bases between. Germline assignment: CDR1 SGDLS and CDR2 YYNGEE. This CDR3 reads CASSVFGSSYEQYF. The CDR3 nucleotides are TGTGCCAGCAGCGTATTCGGGAGTTCCTACGAGCAGTACTTC.

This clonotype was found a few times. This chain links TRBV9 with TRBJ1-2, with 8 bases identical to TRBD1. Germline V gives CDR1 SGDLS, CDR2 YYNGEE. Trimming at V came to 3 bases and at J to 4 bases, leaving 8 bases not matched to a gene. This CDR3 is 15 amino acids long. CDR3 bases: TGTGCCAGCAGCGGCCAGGGGGCGCGGGGCTATGGCTACACCTTC. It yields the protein CASSGQGARGYGYTF.

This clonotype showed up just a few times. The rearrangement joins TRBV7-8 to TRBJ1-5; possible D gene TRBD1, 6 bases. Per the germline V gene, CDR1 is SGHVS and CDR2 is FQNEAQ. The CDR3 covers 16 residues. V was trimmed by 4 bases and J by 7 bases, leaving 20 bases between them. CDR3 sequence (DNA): TGTGCCAGCAGCTACCAACAGGGTAGCAAAGACCAGCCCCAGCATTTT. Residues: CASSYQQGSKDQPQHF.

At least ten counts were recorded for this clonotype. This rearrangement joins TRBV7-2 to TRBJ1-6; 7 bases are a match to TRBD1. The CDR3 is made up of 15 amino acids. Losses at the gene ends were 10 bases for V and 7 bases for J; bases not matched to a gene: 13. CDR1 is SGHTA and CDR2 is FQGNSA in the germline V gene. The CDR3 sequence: CATTNRGFTNSPLHF. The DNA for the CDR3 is TGTGCCACCACGAACAGGGGCTTTACGAATTCACCCCTCCACTTT.

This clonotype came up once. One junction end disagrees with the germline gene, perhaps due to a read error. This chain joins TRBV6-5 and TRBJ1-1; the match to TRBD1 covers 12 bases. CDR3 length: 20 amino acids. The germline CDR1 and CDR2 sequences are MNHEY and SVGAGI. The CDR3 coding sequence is TGTGCCAGCAGTCACTCGATATCCGGGACAGGGGGCAAATGGGACACTGAAGCTTTCTTT. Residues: CASSHSISGTGGKWDTEAFF.

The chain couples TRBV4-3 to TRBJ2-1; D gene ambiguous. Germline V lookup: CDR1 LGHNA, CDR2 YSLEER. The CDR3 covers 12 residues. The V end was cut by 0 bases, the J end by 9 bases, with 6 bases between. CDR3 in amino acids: CASSQDRAEQFF. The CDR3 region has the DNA TGCGCCAGCAGCCAAGATAGGGCTGAGCAGTTCTTC.

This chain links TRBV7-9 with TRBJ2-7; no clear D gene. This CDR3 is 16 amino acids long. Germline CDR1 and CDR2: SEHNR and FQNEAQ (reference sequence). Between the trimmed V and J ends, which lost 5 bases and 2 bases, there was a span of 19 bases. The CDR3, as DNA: TGTGCCAGCAGCCACACACCAGGATCCTTAACCTACGAGCAGTACTTC. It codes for CASSHTPGSLTYEQYF.